The 2 T cell receptor beta chains below all came from one sample that was sequenced in a study of CD8 T cells in Susac syndrome (dated by TCRdb to 2018 to 2020). Receptors were amplified or captured by the immunoSEQ multiplex PCR assay. RNA was extracted with the RNeasy kit and roughly 0.45 to 1 ug was reverse transcribed using random hexamers. TCRdb reworked the public reads: Q25 trimming with fastp, MiXCR clone assembly, productive beta chains retained. Rows merge per CDR3 protein into single entries with the most common DNA and genes. Counted in this sample were some 110,000 distinct CDR3 sequences; around 94% of them appeared once. Less than 0.3% of the sample goes to the ten largest clones. Sequencing used CD8+ T cells from PBMCs. The receptors originated from a human donor with Susac syndrome.

The chain joins TRBV19 to TRBJ1-2, with D tentatively TRBD1 (5 bases). This CDR3 region has 15 residues. Germline-derived CDR1 and CDR2 are LNHDA and SQIVND (reference sequence). V was shortened by 3 bases and J by 3 bases, with 14 bases between the two germline ends. Here the CDR3 DNA reads TGTGCCAGTAGTATTGAGGGCATGGGGGACTATGGCTACACCTTC. Translation: CASSIEGMGDYGYTF.

The genes are TRBV4-2 and TRBJ1-5; D not certain. CDR1 is LGHNA, CDR2 YNFKEQ, per germline. This CDR3 comprises 15 residues. The V end lost 1 base, the J end lost 4 bases, and 11 bases lay between the germline ends. In DNA form, the CDR3 reads TGTGCCAGCAGCCAAGTTGAGGGAGGGAATCAGCCCCAGCATTTT. As protein: CASSQVEGGNQPQHF.